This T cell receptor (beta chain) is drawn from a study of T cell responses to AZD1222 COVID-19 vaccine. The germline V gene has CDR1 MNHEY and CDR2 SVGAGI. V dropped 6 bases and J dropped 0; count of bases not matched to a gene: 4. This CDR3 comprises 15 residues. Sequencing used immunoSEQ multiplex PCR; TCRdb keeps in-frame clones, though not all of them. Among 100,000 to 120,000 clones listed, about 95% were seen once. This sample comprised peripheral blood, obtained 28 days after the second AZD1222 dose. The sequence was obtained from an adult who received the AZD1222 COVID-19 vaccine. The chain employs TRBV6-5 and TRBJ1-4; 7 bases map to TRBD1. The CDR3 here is CASRNGQATNEKLFF. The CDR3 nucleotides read TGTGCCAGCAGGAATGGACAGGCAACTAATGAAAAACTGTTTTTT.